This TCR beta chain came from a study of control samples from healthy donors and cancer patients (TCRdb year 2020). Library generation was performed with the immunoSEQ multiplex PCR assay. What TCRdb holds here is the immuneACCESS table cut down to in-frame rearrangements. Part of the clones is not present; checked against another copy, under half of the missing clones reflect an unresolved V gene, and the others are unexplained. The sample profile shows tens of thousands of clones; roughly 86% of them were found once. Of the sample, 4.5% to 7% is held by the ten largest clones. Turning to this clone: No antigen is known for it. One base away there is no much larger clone; base qualities are not given.

The sample taken for sequencing was blood. This receptor was taken from a man aged 45-65 years in good health.

CDR3 sequence: CASAPPGGNYGYTF. The nucleotide sequence is given as TGTGCCTCAGCCCCTCCCGGGGGGAACTATGGCTACACCTTC. The receptor chain draws on TRBV19 and TRBJ1-2, with a tentative D gene TRBD1 over 5 matching bases. The CDR3 measures 14 amino acids from cysteine to phenylalanine. The sequence is cut down to CDR3 DNA, 42 bases in frame from base 1. V drops 11 bases and J drops 2 bases, leaving 18 bases in between. Via the germline V gene (reference sequence), CDR1 is LNHDA and CDR2 SQIVND.